Below are 7 T cell receptor beta chains sequenced from a single sample in a study of T cells after yellow fever vaccination. One entry per CDR3 protein, called by TCRdb with MiXCR from the 5' RACE reads. The table includes 600,000 to 750,000 distinct CDR3 sequences, approximately 13% detected once. The sequences come from PBMCs, collected on the day of the yellow fever booster vaccination. The receptor source for this set is a man younger than 40 who received the YFV17D yellow fever vaccine.

In its sample, this clonotype was seen a few times. J is TRBJ2-2 and V is TRBV19; no firm D call. CDR3 length equals 16 residues. The germline V gene has CDR1 LNHDA and CDR2 SQIVND (reference sequence). The V and J ends lost 1 base and 4 bases respectively, with 13 bases between them. CDR3 loop: CASSIGGYLATGELFF. In DNA form, the CDR3 reads TGTGCCAGTAGTATAGGGGGTTATCTCGCCACCGGGGAGCTGTTTTTT.

The J gene is TRBJ2-2, the V gene TRBV6-6; D is undetermined. Trimming left V 8 bases short and J 7 bases short, with 8 bases between. CDR1 MNHNY and CDR2 SVGAGI come from the germline V gene (reference sequence). The CDR3 totals 11 residues. In DNA, the CDR3 is TGTGCCAGCGGGGTTGGCGGGGAGCTGTTTTTT. Residues: CASGVGGELFF.

The rearrangement uses TRBV6-2 or TRBV6-3 and TRBJ1-1; D is unclear. CDR3 length: 14 residues. Germline V gives CDR1 MNHEY, CDR2 SVGEGT. Trimming took off 2 bases at V and 5 bases at J, with 12 bases between the two ends. In DNA form, the CDR3 reads TGTGCCAGCAGTTACGCCCCCCGAGTGACTGAAGCTTTCTTT. As protein: CASSYAPRVTEAFF.

The rearrangement joins TRBV9 to TRBJ2-7; D may be TRBD2 (6 bases). Trimming cost V 4 bases and J 5 bases, with 16 bases left between them. The CDR3 totals 14 residues. Germline-derived CDR1 and CDR2 are SGDLS and YYNGEE. CDR3 loop: CASSLRGTANEQYF. The CDR3 DNA is TGTGCCAGCAGCCTCCGCGGGACGGCCAACGAGCAGTACTTC.

This clonotype was found a few times. The rearrangement joins TRBV20-1 to TRBJ2-3; the D is unclear. This CDR3 comprises 16 residues. The ends were cut back, 1 base at V and 0 bases at J, with 14 bases in the middle. Germline V gives CDR1 DFQATT, CDR2 SNEGSKA (reference sequence). The DNA of the CDR3 is TGCAGTGCTAGAGTCGCCAGCCAAACTAGCACAGATACGCAGTATTTT. Amino acid sequence: CSARVASQTSTDTQYF.

This clonotype was counted only a few times. The J gene is TRBJ2-5, the V gene TRBV15, with D unclear. V shed 0 bases and J shed 4 bases, with 12 bases lying between them. CDR1 is LNHNV, CDR2 YYDKDF, per germline (reference sequence). The CDR3 spans 15 residues. CDR3 sequence reads: CATSRDGSSRETQYF. In DNA, the CDR3 is TGTGCCACCAGCAGAGACGGCTCATCGAGAGAGACCCAGTACTTC.

In regard to this clonotype: A much larger clonotype is one base distant, so this may be a read error. The chain recombines TRBV5-1 with TRBJ1-1, with 9 positions matching TRBD1. J gave up 13 bases and V 4 bases, and 11 bases lay outside the gene matches. Germline CDR1 reads SGHRS; CDR2 reads YFSETQ. This CDR3 comprises 13 residues. The CDR3 sequence is CASSKGQGDRVFF. CDR3 in DNA: TGCGCCAGCAGCAAGGGACAGGGAGATCGAGTTTTCTTT.